The 29 T cell receptor beta chains given below trace back to one sample, sequenced in a study of blood T cell repertoires in COVID-19. The assay was immunoSEQ multiplex PCR, and TCRdb's table has in-frame clones only and misses some. The repertoire holds 150,000 to 200,000 clones, with over 80% as singletons. The source material was PBMCs or T cells enriched from blood (not recorded which). These receptors were taken from a man between 65 and 79 years old who had been exposed to COVID-19.

J is TRBJ1-2 and V is TRBV19, with a possible D match to TRBD1 (5 bases). There are 14 residues in the CDR3. V dropped 3 bases and J dropped 4 bases, with 12 bases sitting between them. The germline V gene encodes CDR1 LNHDA and CDR2 SQIVND (reference sequence). As DNA, the CDR3 is TGTGCCAGTAGTATGACAGACTCTGGCTATGGCTACACCTTC. Amino acids: CASSMTDSGYGYTF.

The chain joins TRBV28 to TRBJ1-3; D is unresolved. This CDR3 region has 16 residues. CDR1 and CDR2 (germline): MDHEN, SYDVKM. V was trimmed by 2 bases and J by 2 bases, leaving 13 bases between them. The CDR3 loop is CASSLPRGGPGNTIYF. CDR3 sequence (DNA): TGTGCCAGCAGTTTACCCCGAGGAGGCCCTGGAAACACCATATATTTT.

The J gene is TRBJ2-5, the V gene TRBV18, with D possibly TRBD1 on 6 matching bases. Deletions cut 3 bases from V and 5 bases from J, with 10 bases between. Per germline, CDR1 KGHSH and CDR2 LQKENI. This CDR3 comprises 13 residues. The CDR3 here is CASSPPGEETQYF. The CDR3 DNA follows: TGTGCCAGCTCACCGCCAGGGGAGGAGACCCAGTACTTC.

This chain uses TRBV30 with TRBJ1-1; TRBD1 is a possible D gene (6 bases). This CDR3 is built from 12 residues. V gave up 8 bases and J gave up 3 bases, with 13 bases separating them. Germline V gives CDR1 GTSNPN, CDR2 SVGIG (reference sequence). The CDR3 protein is CAETGSDTEAFF. CDR3 nucleotide sequence: TGTGCCGAAACAGGGTCGGACACTGAAGCTTTCTTT.

V and J are TRBV28 and TRBJ1-2; a possible D gene is TRBD1 (6 bases). V lost 6 bases, J lost 2 bases, and 16 bases lay in between. CDR3 size: 15 residues. Germline V gene lookup returns CDR1 MDHEN and CDR2 SYDVKM. DNA for the CDR3: TGTGCCAGCAGCTATTCGGGAACAGGGAACTATGGCTACACCTTC. This gives the protein CASSYSGTGNYGYTF.

V is TRBV27 and J is TRBJ2-7; TRBD2 aligns across 9 bases. The germline V gene has CDR1 MNHEY and CDR2 SMNVEV (reference sequence). After removal of 8 bases from V and 2 bases from J, the junction contained 10 bases not matched to a gene. The CDR3 is 15 amino acids. The CDR3 spells CASGATSGVTYEQYF. The CDR3 nucleotides are TGTGCCAGCGGCGCGACTAGCGGAGTGACCTACGAGCAGTACTTC.

The V call is TRBV24-1, the J call TRBJ1-2; D ambiguous. Trimming removed 2 bases from V and 4 bases from J, with 10 bases in between. In germline, CDR1 is KGHDR, CDR2 SFDVKD. CDR3 length equals 14 residues. CDR3 protein: CATSDSATSYGYTF. The CDR3 DNA is TGTGCCACCAGTGATTCCGCGACAAGCTATGGCTACACCTTC.

This chain joins TRBV27 and TRBJ2-1; 12 nucleotides agree with TRBD2. Germline CDR1 is MNHEY and CDR2 is SMNVEV (reference sequence). This CDR3 region has 19 residues. Unmatched junction bases numbered 12, after V lost 6 bases and J lost 0 bases. The CDR3 loop reads CASSLMTSGGLSSYNEQFF. Here the CDR3 DNA reads TGTGCCAGCAGCCTTATGACTAGCGGGGGCCTAAGCTCCTACAATGAGCAGTTCTTC.

The V and J genes are TRBV28 and TRBJ2-3; 14 bases fit TRBD2. CDR1 is MDHEN, CDR2 SYDVKM, per germline. This CDR3 is built from 19 residues. Trimming cost V 4 bases and J 4 bases; bases outside gene matches: 13. The CDR3 reads CASSSAGAGLAGGADTQYF. CDR3 coding DNA: TGTGCCAGCAGTTCTGCAGGAGCTGGACTAGCGGGAGGAGCAGATACGCAGTATTTT. Full variable domain (remainder filled in from reference TRBV28 and TRBJ2-3): DVKVTQSSRYLVKRTGEKVFLECVQDMDHENMFWYRQDPGLGLRLIYFSYDVKMKEKGDIPEGYSVSREKKERFSLILESASTNQTSMYLCASSSAGAGLAGGADTQYFGPGTRLTVL.

The V call is TRBV7-7, the J call TRBJ2-7, with 10 bases aligning to TRBD1. Germline CDR1 reads SSHAT; CDR2 reads FNYEAQ (reference sequence). The trim removed 4 bases at V and 4 bases at J, leaving 10 bases unmatched. This CDR3 contains 16 residues. CDR3 sequence: CASSSMGQGFKYEQYF. The DNA for the CDR3 is TGTGCCAGCAGCTCAATGGGACAGGGGTTTAAGTACGAGCAGTACTTC.

In nucleotides, the CDR3 is TGTGCCAGCAGCGTGAAGCGGAACACTGAAGCTTTCTTT. It specifies CASSVKRNTEAFF. The V gene is TRBV11-3, the J gene TRBJ1-1; D ambiguous. Trimming removed 5 bases at V and 1 base at J, with 8 bases between. The CDR3 has 13 amino acids. From germline, CDR1 is SGHNT and CDR2 YENEEA.

J is TRBJ2-1 and V is TRBV10-1; a weak D match, TRBD2 (5 bases). The CDR3 totals 12 residues. In germline, CDR1 is WNHNN, CDR2 SYGVQD (reference sequence). V lost 8 bases and J 9 bases, leaving 14 bases between the germline ends. CDR3 coding DNA: TGCGCCAGCCGGCAGAACGGAGGTGAGCAGTTCTTC. It is translated as CASRQNGGEQFF.

In DNA form, the CDR3 reads TGTGCCAGCAGCCAAGGTCCAGGGATCTCCTACGAGCAGTACTTC. Translating it yields CASSQGPGISYEQYF. V usage is TRBV3-1 (or the pseudogene TRBV3-2) and J usage is TRBJ2-7, with a tentative D call TRBD1 (5 bases). Germline V gene lookup returns CDR1 LGHDT and CDR2 YNNKEL (reference sequence). This CDR3 has 15 residues. V shed 1 base and J shed 0 bases, with 10 bases lying between them.

V usage is TRBV27 and J usage is TRBJ1-4; the D is unclear. CDR3 length equals 13 residues. Trimming cost V 6 bases and J 8 bases, with 13 bases left between them. CDR1 and CDR2 (germline): MNHEY, SMNVEV (reference sequence). CDR3: CASSSGLREKLFF. In nucleotides, the CDR3 is TGTGCCAGCAGCTCAGGACTAAGGGAAAAACTGTTTTTT.

This rearrangement joins TRBV5-6 to TRBJ1-1, with D possibly being TRBD1 (6 bases). Germline-derived CDR1 and CDR2 are SGHDT and YYEEEE. Trimming removed 4 bases from V and 1 base from J, with 14 bases in between. The CDR3 is 15 amino acids. CDR3 DNA: TGTGCCAGCAGCCCCCTAGTGGGGGCGAACACTGAAGCTTTCTTT. As protein: CASSPLVGANTEAFF.

The chain employs TRBV5-5 and TRBJ2-7; 8 nucleotides line up with TRBD2. From germline, CDR1 is SGHKS and CDR2 YYEKEE (reference sequence). This CDR3 comprises 14 residues. V lost 4 bases and J lost 1; bases outside the gene matches: 4. The DNA of the CDR3 is TGTGCCAGCAGCCCCCGGGGGGGTTCCTACGAGCAGTACTTC. It yields the protein CASSPRGGSYEQYF.

The chain couples TRBV7-6 to TRBJ2-5, with D possibly TRBD1 on 5 matching bases. CDR3 size: 20 residues. V was clipped by 9 bases and J by 3 bases, with 35 bases between them. CDR1 is SGHVS and CDR2 is FNYEAQ in the germline V gene. The CDR3 DNA sequence: TGTGCCAGACAAGCCCTAGGACCTCAGGGTGTTCGTTACCAAAAAGAGACCCAGTACTTC. Its translation: CARQALGPQGVRYQKETQYF.

The V call is TRBV5-5, the J call TRBJ2-5, with 11 bases identical to TRBD1. V lost 5 bases and J lost 2; bases outside the gene matches: 5. The CDR3 length is 15 residues. Germline CDR1 reads SGHKS; CDR2 reads YYEKEE (reference sequence). The CDR3 loop reads CASSSGTGGQETQYF. The DNA for the CDR3 is TGTGCCAGCAGTTCCGGGACAGGGGGACAAGAGACCCAGTACTTC.

In nucleotides, the CDR3 is TGTGCCAGCAGCGTAGAAGGGGTCGAGCAGTACTTC. Translated: CASSVEGVEQYF. The V and J genes are TRBV9 and TRBJ2-7; a possible D gene is TRBD1 (5 bases). The germline V gene has CDR1 SGDLS and CDR2 YYNGEE. This CDR3 has 12 amino acids. The V end was cut by 0 bases, the J end by 6 bases, with 7 bases between.

J is TRBJ2-1 and V is TRBV5-4, with 9 bases matching TRBD1. This CDR3 has 15 amino acids. Germline lookup yields CDR1 SGHNT and CDR2 YYREEE (reference sequence). V dropped 4 bases and J dropped 9; count of bases not matched to a gene: 11. CDR3 in DNA: TGTGCCAGCAGCCCCGGACAGGGGTCCTCTGGTGAGCAGTTCTTC. Amino acid sequence: CASSPGQGSSGEQFF.

The chain recombines TRBV29-1 with TRBJ1-2, with 8 positions matching TRBD1. Germline CDR1 and CDR2: SQVTM and ANQGSEA. The V segment lost 7 bases and the J segment 1 base; nucleotides outside the gene matches: 14. The CDR3 is 16 residues long. The CDR3 loop is CSDQNPGTGLNYGYTF. The CDR3 DNA sequence: TGCAGCGATCAAAATCCGGGGACAGGACTTAACTATGGCTACACCTTC.

The CDR3 DNA is TGTGCCAGCAGTCCCCAATGGACAGGGCGGGCCAAAAACATTCAGTACTTC. The encoded protein is CASSPQWTGRAKNIQYF. The chain is built from TRBV6-6 and TRBJ2-4; 8 nucleotides agree with TRBD1. The V gene end was trimmed by 5 bases and the J gene end by 1 base; junction bases not matched to a gene: 10. CDR1 MNHNY and CDR2 SVGAGI come from the germline V gene (reference sequence). CDR3 length: 17 amino acids.

The gene calls are TRBV2 and TRBJ2-5; 9 nucleotides line up with TRBD2. V gave up 10 bases and J gave up 5 bases; unmatched junction bases: 11. The CDR3 covers 14 residues. Germline V CDR1 and CDR2: SNHLY, FYNNEI. CDR3 protein: CATSRLAETETQYF. CDR3 in DNA: TGTGCCACCTCTAGACTAGCGGAGACGGAGACCCAGTACTTC.

The CDR3 coding sequence is TGTGCCAGCAGCATAGGACAGTTGAACACTGAAGCTTTCTTT. Its protein product is CASSIGQLNTEAFF. The V call is TRBV9, the J call TRBJ1-1, with D possibly being TRBD1 (6 bases). Trimming shortened V by 4 bases and J by 0 bases, and 10 bases separated the two germline ends. Looked up from germline, CDR1 is SGDLS and CDR2 is YYNGEE. CDR3 length: 14 residues.

This clone is a singleton in its sample. CDR3 sequence: CASSVTPTGELFF. The CDR3, as DNA: TGTGCCAGCAGCGTGACACCTACCGGGGAGCTGTTTTTT. This rearrangement joins TRBV7-2 to TRBJ2-2; D gene unclear. Trimming shortened V by 5 bases and J by 5 bases, and 9 bases separated the two germline ends. The germline gives CDR1 SGHTA, CDR2 FQGNSA. CDR3 length: 13 residues.

The chain joins TRBV6-5 to TRBJ1-1; a possible D gene is TRBD1 (5 bases). This CDR3 region has 14 residues. The V end was cut by 2 bases, the J end by 3 bases, with 10 bases between. In germline, CDR1 is MNHEY, CDR2 SVGAGI. The CDR3 DNA sequence: TGTGCCAGCAGTTACGCTCGGGGGGACACTGAAGCTTTCTTT. Protein product: CASSYARGDTEAFF.

This clone has just a few counts. CDR3 coding DNA: TGTGCCAGCTCACGGGACAGGGGGAACACTGAAGCTTTCTTT. It codes for CASSRDRGNTEAFF. This chain connects TRBV18 to TRBJ1-1; the match to TRBD1 covers 10 bases. Trimming at V came to 4 bases and at J to 1 base, leaving 0 bases not matched to a gene. Germline CDR1 reads KGHSH; CDR2 reads LQKENI. CDR3 length equals 14 residues. Drawing the rest from reference TRBV18 and TRBJ1-1, the complete variable domain is NAGVMQNPRHLVRRRGQEARLRCSPMKGHSHVYWYRQLPEEGLKFMVYLQKENIIDESGMPKERFSAEFPKEGPSILRIQQVVRGDSAAYFCASSRDRGNTEAFFGQGTRLTVV.

V usage is TRBV29-1 and J usage is TRBJ1-2; 7 bases are a match to TRBD1. Germline CDR1 reads SQVTM; CDR2 reads ANQGSEA. The CDR3 has 13 residues. The junction had 3 bases not matched to a gene; V was cut back by 3 bases and J by 2 bases. This CDR3 is CSVDDRENYGYTF. DNA for the CDR3: TGCAGCGTTGATGACAGGGAAAACTATGGCTACACCTTC.

This chain uses TRBV28 with TRBJ1-1; a possible D gene is TRBD1 (6 bases). The CDR3 sequence is 15 residues long. Germline CDR1 and CDR2: MDHEN and SYDVKM. V lost 3 bases and J lost 1, with 12 bases in between. In nucleotides, the CDR3 is TGTGCCAGCAGTTTGTCGGGGGGCGGGAACACTGAAGCTTTCTTT. This gives the protein CASSLSGGGNTEAFF.